The following is a TCR beta chain sequence with its context. This clonotype is medium-sized (0.01 to 0.1%), judged from its frequency; no count is recorded. Its antigen target is currently unknown. Taken from cysteine to phenylalanine, the CDR3 has 14 residues. DNA is not on record. The germline V gene sets CDR1 to MGHRA and CDR2 to YSYEKL. This record belongs to a study of CXCR3-negative and CXCR3-positive naive CD8 T cells (dated by TCRdb to between 2018 and 2021). The study in broad terms: In total, around 150 million TRB reads were obtained, or roughly 1.5 +/- 0.3 million reads per library. Naive subsets from several donors and memory cells from 3 donors were included in the TRBV-TRBJ cluster analysis. The diversity and physicochemical repertoire analyses included roughly ten donors pooled from two independent experiments. Here is what the overall study found, with its caveats: Because surface CD5, which is linked to self-reactivity in mice, was comparable between the naive subsets, TCR interaction strength was also inferred from TRB CDR3 physicochemical properties. CXCR3 expression partially decreased after cryopreservation, so most assays used freshly isolated PBMCs. Similar TRBV-TRBJ usage was shown by naive CXCR3-negative and CXCR3-positive cells from the same donor, whereas distinct patterns were shown by memory cells. TRB CDR3s from CXCR3-positive naive cells showed higher hydrophobicity (lower Kidera factor 4), lower energy, and higher strength and volume indices than CXCR3-negative naive cells. Both naive subsets had comparably high repertoire diversity, while memory CD8+ T cells had much lower repertoire diversity.

Each CD8+ T cell subset was flow-sorted in triplicate, and 300,000 or so cells per subset were placed directly into RLT lysis buffer. To keep memory contaminants out, a stringent definition of naive CD8+ T cells was applied: CD45RO-CCR7+CD27+CD95-. Peripheral blood mononuclear cells were isolated from buffy coats by standard density gradient centrifugation. Naive CXCR3-negative and CXCR3-positive CD8+ T cells were flow-sorted on a FACSAria III. Total RNA was extracted from sorted cells with an RNeasy Mini Kit. The sample was run on a NextSeq 550. The Human TCR Profiling Kit (MiLaboratory) was used to prepare UMI-labeled 5' RACE TRB cDNA libraries. cDNA synthesis used the entire amount of extracted RNA, and PCR amplification then used the entire amount of cDNA produced. Libraries were prepared in parallel with an identical number of PCR cycles. For the original study's pipeline: MIGEC and MiXCR extracted about 50,000 +/- 10,000 unique UMI-labeled TRB cDNA molecules per library, requiring at least two reads per UMI. On average, roughly 40,000 +/- 10,000 functional in-frame TRB CDR3 nucleotide clonotypes lacking stop codons were found per library. After downsampling to 5000 UMI-labeled TRB molecules per sample, diversity metrics such as normalized Shannon-Wiener and Chao1 were calculated in VDJtools. For the central five CDR3 residues, VDJtools calculated physicochemical properties weighted by clonotype size, namely interaction energy, strength, volume and Kidera factor 4. Each CDR3 protein sequence appears as one entry after TCRdb reprocessed the reads, and no DNA is included. It is TCRdb's table, rather than the study itself, that gives the V and J calls and clone size. The record for this sample contains roughly 4,200 distinct CDR3 sequences. Around 2% of the sample goes to the ten largest clones.

The origin of this receptor is a human donor in good health. Some clones in this sample may be carry-over from other donors' samples. The sample was naive CXCR3- CD8+ T cells from blood. The label giving this sample's cell subset or site can be read as: CD45RO-CCR7+CD27+CD95- naive CD8+ T cells lacking CXCR3 (TNR3-). The chain is made from TRBV4-1 and TRBJ1-1; the TRBD1 assignment by TCRdb is unverifiable without DNA. The CDR3 protein is CASSQAGWDTEAFF.